The sequence of this T cell receptor (beta chain) was determined in a study of T cell repertoires in cytomegalovirus infection. TCRdb re-derived calls from the reads in MiXCR, one entry per CDR3 protein. The repertoire holds under 200,000 distinct CDR3 sequences, with roughly 15% as singletons. V trimming: 3 bases; J trimming: 4 bases; junction bases outside the gene matches: 2. The CDR3 sequence is 14 residues long. Germline CDR1 MDHEN, CDR2 SYDVKM. The sample holds a few counts of this clonotype. The chain joins TRBV28 to TRBJ1-4, with TRBD1 identical over 7 bases. This clonotype was obtained from a human donor in good health (CMV status not recorded). Some clones in this sample may be carry-over from other donors' samples. The sample was CD8+ T cells from PBMCs. In nucleotides, the CDR3 is TGTGCCAGCAGTTTGGGACAGTTTAATGAAAAACTGTTTTTT. Its translation: CASSLGQFNEKLFF.